Following are 5 T cell receptor beta chains from one sample sequenced in a study of patients and donors after allogeneic stem cell transplantation. TCRdb fed the RT-PCR reads into MiXCR, producing one record per CDR3 protein. The table lists under 200,000 distinct CDR3 sequences, 30% of them singletons. The sample was blood, either unsorted or a sorted T cell fraction (not recorded which). The receptors here all came from a human donor who was either an allogeneic HSCT recipient or a stem cell or donor lymphocyte infusion donor (not recorded which). It is not recorded whose cells these are; they may come from a transplant donor.

This chain uses TRBV11-2 with TRBJ2-3; 14 bases are shared with TRBD2. Trimming cost V 5 bases and J 0 bases; bases outside gene matches: 10. Germline CDR1 SGHAT, CDR2 FQNNGV. CDR3 length: 19 amino acids. The CDR3 sequence is CASSRRLAGGPVSTDTQYF. As DNA, the CDR3 is TGTGCCAGCAGCCGTAGACTAGCGGGAGGGCCTGTAAGCACAGATACGCAGTATTTT.

This clonotype was counted a few times. The CDR3 loop reads CSATGLDTQYF. The CDR3 coding sequence is TGCAGCGCCACCGGGCTAGATACGCAGTATTTT. The chain uses TRBV29-1 and TRBJ2-3; D is uncertain. The CDR3 loop spans 11 amino acids. V was clipped by 7 bases and J by 5 bases, with 10 bases between them. Germline V CDR1 and CDR2: SQVTM, ANQGSEA.

The chain employs TRBV24-1 and TRBJ2-1; D is unresolved. The CDR3 runs 13 residues. Germline V lookup: CDR1 KGHDR, CDR2 SFDVKD. V was trimmed by 7 bases and J by 8 bases, leaving 14 bases between them. The CDR3 DNA reads as TGTGCCACCAGCCAGATTTGGCCTCATGAGCAGTTCTTC. Translation gives CATSQIWPHEQFF.

The chain couples TRBV10-3 to TRBJ2-7; 8 nucleotides agree with TRBD1. CDR1 is ENHRY, CDR2 SYGVKD, per germline. This CDR3 has 14 residues. The ends lost 5 bases at V and 3 bases at J; junction bases unmatched: 6. The CDR3: CAISPGQGHYEQYF. In DNA form, the CDR3 reads TGTGCCATCAGTCCCGGACAGGGCCACTACGAGCAGTACTTC.

The chain combines TRBV2 with TRBJ2-7; 7 nucleotides line up with TRBD2. CDR1 is SNHLY and CDR2 is FYNNEI in the germline V gene. CDR3 length equals 14 residues. Germline trimming cut 4 bases from V and 2 bases from J; bases unmatched to any gene: 5. This chain's CDR3 is CASSASGHTYEQYF. The CDR3 DNA reads as TGTGCCAGCAGTGCTAGCGGCCATACCTACGAGCAGTACTTC.